This T cell receptor beta chain was captured in a study of blood T cell repertoires in COVID-19. Study-wide background: Material from acute and convalescent COVID-19 was sourced from the United States, Italy and Spain.

Per germline, CDR1 KGHSH and CDR2 LQKENI. The CDR3 runs 14 residues. Deletions cut 5 bases from V and 4 bases from J, with 15 bases between. TCRdb's table, derived via immunoSEQ multiplex PCR, lists solely in-frame clones and lacks some. The sample lists around 160,000 clones, just over 90% occurring once. This sequence originates from a man aged 18 to 29 with acute or convalescent COVID-19. The specimen was peripheral blood. This sequence joins TRBV18 and TRBJ2-7; TRBD2 might be the D (6 bases). The CDR3 reads CASSSGLSRYEQYF. CDR3 in DNA: TGTGCCAGCTCATCCGGACTAAGTCGGTACGAGCAGTACTTC. The full variable domain, completed using reference TRBV18 and TRBJ2-7, is NAGVMQNPRHLVRRRGQEARLRCSPMKGHSHVYWYRQLPEEGLKFMVYLQKENIIDESGMPKERFSAEFPKEGPSILRIQQVVRGDSAAYFCASSSGLSRYEQYFGPGTRLTVT.